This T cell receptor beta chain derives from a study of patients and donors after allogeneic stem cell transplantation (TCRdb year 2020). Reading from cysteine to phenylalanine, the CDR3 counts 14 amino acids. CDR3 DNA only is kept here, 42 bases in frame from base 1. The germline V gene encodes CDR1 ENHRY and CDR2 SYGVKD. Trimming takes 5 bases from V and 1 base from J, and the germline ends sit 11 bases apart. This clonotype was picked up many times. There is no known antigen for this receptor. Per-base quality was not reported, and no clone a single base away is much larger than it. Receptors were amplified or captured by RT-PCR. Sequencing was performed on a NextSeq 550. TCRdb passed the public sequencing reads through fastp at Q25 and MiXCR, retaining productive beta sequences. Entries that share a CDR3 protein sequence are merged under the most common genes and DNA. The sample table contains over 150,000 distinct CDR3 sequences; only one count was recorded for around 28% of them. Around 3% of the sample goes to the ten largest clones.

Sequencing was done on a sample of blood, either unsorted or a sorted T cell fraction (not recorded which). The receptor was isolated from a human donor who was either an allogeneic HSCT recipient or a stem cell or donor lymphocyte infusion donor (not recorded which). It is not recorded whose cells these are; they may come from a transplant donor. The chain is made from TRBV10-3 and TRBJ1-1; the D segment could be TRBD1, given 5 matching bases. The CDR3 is CAISLGQPNTEAFF. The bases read TGTGCCATCAGTCTCGGACAACCGAACACTGAAGCTTTCTTT.